Following are 6 T cell receptor beta chains from one sample sequenced in a study of blood T cells in healthy people across ages. Alongside a J-beta primer mix, a sample-barcoded 5' primer served in a second PCR lasting 7 to 11 cycles. One entry per CDR3 protein, called by TCRdb with MiXCR from the 5' RACE reads. Altogether hundreds of thousands of distinct CDR3 sequences are present, about 30% being singletons, with the ten largest covering 15% to 19%. The sequencing sample was made of blood. The receptors here all came from a woman older than 75 in good health.

This clonotype was observed at least ten times. This could be a read error, since a much larger clone is one nucleotide away. The chain employs TRBV5-1 and TRBJ2-1; D not resolved. V was clipped by 0 bases and J by 9 bases, with 10 bases between them. Germline CDR1 SGHRS, CDR2 YFSETQ. CDR3 length equals 13 residues. The CDR3 nucleotides read TGCGCCAGCAGCTTGGAACCCAGGCGTGAGCAGTTCTTC. This codes for CASSLEPRREQFF.

Of note for this clonotype: No DNA is shown, since the ends of the CDR3 on it are uncertain; the CDR3 is the one TCRdb lists. This chain joins TRBV28 and TRBJ2-3; whether TRBD2, the table's D call, matches the DNA was not checked. CDR1 is MDHEN, CDR2 SYDVKM, per germline. The length of the CDR3 is 15 amino acids, counting both ends. CDR3 amino acids: CASSSPRFGTGTRYF.

This clonotype was detected ten times or more. The rearrangement links TRBV7-9 to TRBJ2-3; 7 nucleotides agree with TRBD1. V gave up 1 base and J gave up 4 bases; unmatched junction bases: 8. The CDR3 covers 16 residues. The germline V gene encodes CDR1 SEHNR and CDR2 FQNEAQ (reference sequence). The CDR3 region has the DNA TGTGCCAGCAGCTTAGGAGGGGGCCTTGTATCAGATACGCAGTATTTT. Translating it yields CASSLGGGLVSDTQYF.

The chain is built from TRBV4-1 and TRBJ2-3; tentatively, D is TRBD1 or TRBD2 (5 bases each). Trimming stripped 0 bases from V and 4 bases from J, with 20 bases between. Germline V lookup: CDR1 MGHRA, CDR2 YSYEKL. CDR3 length: 18 amino acids. The CDR3 sequence is CASSQERQGGYIPDTQYF. CDR3 DNA sequence: TGCGCCAGCAGCCAAGAACGGCAGGGCGGGTACATTCCAGATACGCAGTATTTT.

The chain links TRBV29-1 to TRBJ1-4; 7 bases are shared with TRBD1. CDR3 size: 15 residues. The ends lost 5 bases at V and 8 bases at J; junction bases unmatched: 14. CDR1 is SQVTM, CDR2 ANQGSEA, per germline. CDR3 region: CSVFSGTADEEKLFF. CDR3 coding DNA: TGCAGCGTTTTCTCCGGGACAGCTGATGAGGAAAAACTGTTTTTT.

J is TRBJ2-7 and V is TRBV5-4; maybe TRBD1 (7 bases). The DNA end lines up better with TRBJ2-5; the J call may be wrong. The CDR3 is 15 residues long. The germline V gene has CDR1 SGHNT and CDR2 YYREEE (reference sequence). The CDR3 region has the DNA TGTGTGACCAGGGGGAGGAGGGGTGAGTGGGAGACCCAGTACTTC. It yields the protein CVTRGRRGEWETQYF.